Presented here are 9 T cell receptor beta chains from one specimen sequenced in a study of T cell responses to AZD1222 COVID-19 vaccine. Here immunoSEQ multiplex PCR was the method, and the copy in TCRdb shows in-frame clones only, minus some. Of about 110,000 clones listed, about 90% were seen once; the top ten hold about 5%. This sample comprised peripheral blood, obtained on day 0 of AZD1222 vaccination. These receptors were taken from an adult in good health.

The chain combines TRBV27 with TRBJ2-2; 7 bases agree with TRBD1. This CDR3 is built from 15 residues. V was pared by 5 bases and J by 6 bases, with 9 bases of the junction left unmatched. Germline lookup yields CDR1 MNHEY and CDR2 SMNVEV (reference sequence). The CDR3 DNA is TGTGCCAGCAGTCCGCGACAGACAGGGTCCGGGGAGCTGTTTTTT. Its protein product is CASSPRQTGSGELFF.

This chain connects TRBV2 to TRBJ1-4; D remains ambiguous. The CDR3 covers 13 residues. Germline CDR1 reads SNHLY; CDR2 reads FYNNEI. The V gene lost 6 bases and the J gene lost 8 bases, with 13 bases spanning the gap. Here the CDR3 DNA reads TGTGCCAGCAGGGTTACGGGGAGGGAAAAACTGTTTTTT. This sequence encodes CASRVTGREKLFF. Together with reference TRBV2 and TRBJ1-4, the CDR3 gives the full variable domain: EPEVTQTPSHQVTQMGQEVILRCVPISNHLYFYWYRQILGQKVEFLVSFYNNEISEKSEIFDDQFSVERPDGSNFTLKIRSTKLEDSAMYFCASRVTGREKLFFGSGTQLSVL.

The chain combines TRBV30 with TRBJ1-2; D might be TRBD1 (5 bases). V lost 3 bases, J lost 4 bases, and 12 bases lay in between. The CDR3 contains 13 residues. CDR1 GTSNPN and CDR2 SVGIG come from the germline V gene (reference sequence). Written as DNA, the CDR3 is TGTGCCTGGAGAGGGGTCAGCACCTATGGCTACACCTTC. Its translation: CAWRGVSTYGYTF.

V usage is TRBV11-3 and J usage is TRBJ2-1; a weak D match, TRBD2 (5 bases). Germline CDR1 SGHNT, CDR2 YENEEA. The CDR3 extends over 14 amino acids. Deletions cut 3 bases from V and 6 bases from J, with 12 bases between. The CDR3 region has the DNA TGTGCCAGCAGCTTTGACCGGGAAAGCAATGAGCAGTTCTTC. It translates to CASSFDRESNEQFF.

V gene TRBV6-5 combines with J gene TRBJ1-1, with 7 bases that match TRBD1. The CDR3 consists of 15 residues. The V and J ends lost 2 bases and 7 bases, in that order; junction bases with no gene match: 10. Germline assignment: CDR1 MNHEY and CDR2 SVGAGI. The CDR3: CASSYQTGAWSEAFF. In nucleotides, the CDR3 is TGTGCCAGCAGTTACCAAACAGGGGCTTGGAGTGAAGCTTTCTTT.

The chain uses TRBV4-2 and TRBJ1-6, with D tentatively TRBD1 (6 bases). CDR3 length: 15 residues. V was shortened by 1 base and J by 7 bases, with 11 bases between the two germline ends. The germline V gene has CDR1 LGHNA and CDR2 YNFKEQ. The CDR3 DNA reads TGTGCCAGCAGCCAAGGTTTTCAGGGGAATTCACCCCTCCACTTT. Translated: CASSQGFQGNSPLHF.

This clone was recorded once. The chain uses TRBV6-5 and TRBJ2-1, with 13 bases fitting TRBD2. CDR1 is MNHEY, CDR2 SVGAGI, per germline. V lost 5 bases, J lost 9 bases, and 7 bases stayed unmatched. The CDR3 extends over 15 amino acids. The CDR3 loop is CASSPGTSGIGEQFF. CDR3 nucleotides: TGTGCCAGCAGTCCCGGGACTAGCGGGATTGGTGAGCAGTTCTTC.

The chain combines TRBV18 with TRBJ2-2, with a tentative D call TRBD1 (5 bases). Germline CDR1 and CDR2: KGHSH and LQKENI. Trimming removed 6 bases at V and 2 bases at J, with 16 bases between. The CDR3 runs 16 residues. The CDR3 protein is CASSRNRSPNTGELFF. CDR3 bases: TGTGCCAGCTCCCGAAACAGGAGCCCAAACACCGGGGAGCTGTTTTTT.

This sequence joins TRBV19 and TRBJ1-4, with 9 nucleotides matching TRBD1. The V gene end was trimmed by 4 bases and the J gene end by 4 bases; junction bases not matched to a gene: 7. The germline CDR1 and CDR2 sequences are LNHDA and SQIVND (reference sequence). This CDR3 region has 16 residues. In DNA form, the CDR3 reads TGTGCCAGTAGTAGAGGACAGGGGAGAAGTAATGAAAAACTGTTTTTT. It yields the protein CASSRGQGRSNEKLFF.